Below, one T cell receptor beta chain is given with its context. This entry is derived from a study of cytotoxic CD8 clonotypes in ibrutinib-treated CLL. The CDR3 totals 14 residues. V lost 4 bases and J lost 6, with 15 bases in between. CDR1 and CDR2 from the germline V gene are SQVTM and ANQGSEA. The table came from immunoSEQ multiplex PCR; TCRdb's copy has only in-frame clones and leaves some out. This table holds hundreds of thousands of clones, around 70% found once. This sequence originates from a human donor with chronic lymphocytic leukemia. This chain links TRBV29-1 with TRBJ1-4; maybe TRBD1 (5 bases). This material consisted of PBMCs, taken after 24 months of ibrutinib treatment. The CDR3 region is CSVAGTGSDEKLFF. The CDR3 region has the DNA TGCAGCGTTGCAGGGACGGGGTCGGATGAAAAACTGTTTTTT.